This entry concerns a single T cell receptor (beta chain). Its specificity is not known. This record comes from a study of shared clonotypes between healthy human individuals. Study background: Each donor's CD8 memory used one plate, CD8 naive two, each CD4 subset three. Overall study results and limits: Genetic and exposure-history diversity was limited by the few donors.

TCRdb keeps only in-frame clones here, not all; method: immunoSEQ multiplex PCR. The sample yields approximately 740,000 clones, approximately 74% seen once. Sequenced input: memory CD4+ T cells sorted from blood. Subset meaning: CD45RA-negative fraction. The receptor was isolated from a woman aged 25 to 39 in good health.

The CDR3 DNA sequence: TGCGCCAGCAGCTTGGGGAGCGGGAGCTTCGGGGAGACCCAGTACTTC. This codes for CASSLGSGSFGETQYF. The rearrangement joins TRBV5-1 to TRBJ2-5; TRBD2 aligns across 8 bases. V shed 0 bases, J shed 5 bases, and the junction held 9 bases outside the gene matches. Germline CDR1 and CDR2: SGHRS and YFSETQ. The CDR3 length is 16 residues.